The next 24 T cell receptor beta chains were all read from a single sample in a study of shared clonotypes between healthy human individuals. Sequenced by immunoSEQ multiplex PCR; TCRdb stores in-frame clones only, minus some. This table has around 1.6 million clones, approximately 98% appearing once. Sequences were obtained from naive CD4+ T cells sorted from blood. As for subset: CD45RA+ positively selected. These receptors were taken from a man in his thirties or forties in good health.

The CDR3: CASTETRGINEKLFF. The CDR3 DNA reads as TGTGCCAGCACTGAGACCCGGGGGATTAATGAAAAACTGTTTTTT. The genes are TRBV2 and TRBJ1-4; maybe TRBD1 (5 bases). V gave up 7 bases and J gave up 4 bases, with 16 bases separating them. CDR1 and CDR2 (germline): SNHLY, FYNNEI. This CDR3 spans 15 amino acids.

The V and J genes are TRBV28 and TRBJ2-7; the D gene could be TRBD1 or TRBD2 (6 bases each). The CDR3 has 14 residues. Germline CDR1 and CDR2: MDHEN and SYDVKM. V gave up 7 bases and J gave up 4 bases, with 17 bases separating them. Here the CDR3 reads CASKGGQSPYEQYF. The CDR3 bases are TGTGCCAGCAAGGGGGGACAATCTCCATACGAGCAGTACTTC.

The chain recombines TRBV7-2 with TRBJ2-2, with 9 bases aligning to TRBD2. Losses at the gene ends were 5 bases for V and 5 bases for J; bases not matched to a gene: 9. Looked up from germline, CDR1 is SGHTA and CDR2 is FQGNSA. The CDR3 is made up of 16 amino acids. The DNA for the CDR3 is TGTGCCAGCAGCCCGGCCGGACTAGCGAGGACCGGGGAGCTGTTTTTT. Amino acids: CASSPAGLARTGELFF. The full variable domain, its missing parts supplied by reference TRBV7-2 and TRBJ2-2, is GAGVSQSPSNKVTEKGKDVELRCDPISGHTALYWYRQSLGQGLEFLIYFQGNSAPDKSGLPSDRFSAERTGGSVSTLTIQRTQQEDSAVYLCASSPAGLARTGELFFGEGSRLTVL.

In this sample, this clone turned up once. The chain links TRBV7-7 to TRBJ2-1; 9 bases match TRBD2. This CDR3 is built from 14 residues. J gave up 5 bases and V 4 bases, and 3 bases lay outside the gene matches. Germline CDR1 is SSHAT and CDR2 is FNYEAQ (reference sequence). CDR3 loop: CASSSGLADNEQFF. CDR3 sequence (DNA): TGTGCCAGCAGCTCGGGACTAGCCGACAATGAGCAGTTCTTC.

This chain links TRBV29-1 with TRBJ2-1; 10 bases are a match to TRBD2. Germline trimming cut 3 bases from V and 2 bases from J; bases unmatched to any gene: 10. The CDR3 is 17 residues long. Germline assignment: CDR1 SQVTM and CDR2 ANQGSEA. CDR3 residues: CSVETDPSGSAYNEQFF. The DNA for the CDR3 is TGCAGCGTTGAGACGGATCCTAGCGGGAGCGCCTACAATGAGCAGTTCTTC.

This chain connects TRBV11-2 to TRBJ2-3, with 9 bases identical to TRBD2. Per the germline V gene, CDR1 is SGHAT and CDR2 is FQNNGV. V lost 5 bases and J lost 2; bases outside the gene matches: 5. The CDR3 has 15 amino acids. CDR3 sequence: CASSPGLATTDTQYF. In DNA, the CDR3 is TGTGCCAGCAGCCCCGGACTAGCGACCACAGATACGCAGTATTTT.

The count of this clone is one. The V gene is TRBV7-2, the J gene TRBJ2-7, with 11 bases fitting TRBD2. The CDR3 length is 15 residues. Germline CDR1 and CDR2: SGHTA and FQGNSA. The V and J ends lost 6 bases and 1 base, in that order; junction bases with no gene match: 5. The CDR3 is CASSFSGRVSYEQYF. DNA of the CDR3: TGTGCCAGCAGTTTTAGCGGGAGGGTTTCCTACGAGCAGTACTTC.

For this clone: At the DNA level, this CDR3 is encoded by other sequences in the same sample as well. The chain joins TRBV7-2 to TRBJ2-3, with no clear D. V was shortened by 5 bases and J by 5 bases, with 5 bases between the two germline ends. CDR1 is SGHTA, CDR2 FQGNSA, per germline. The CDR3 length is 11 residues. CDR3 sequence: CASSPRDTQYF. The CDR3 DNA is TGTGCCAGCAGCCCGCGAGATACGCAGTATTTT.

This clone was picked up one time. In nucleotides, the CDR3 is TGTGCCAGCAGCCTGGGACGGACCCAAGAGACCCAGTACTTC. Amino acid sequence: CASSLGRTQETQYF. The J gene is TRBJ2-5, the V gene TRBV5-4, with D perhaps TRBD1 or TRBD2 (5 bases each). V lost 4 bases and J lost 1, with 11 bases in between. The CDR3 contains 14 residues. Per the germline V gene, CDR1 is SGHNT and CDR2 is YYREEE (reference sequence).

This clone appeared once. One end of the junction varies from germline; a read error may be responsible. The chain couples TRBV7-6 to TRBJ2-3; 12 bases align to TRBD2. The CDR3 contains 17 residues. Germline V CDR1 and CDR2: SGHVS, FNYEAQ. CDR3 region: CASSVAGLAGTTDTQYF. In nucleotides, the CDR3 is TGTGCCAGCAGCGTAGCCGGACTAGCGGGAACCACAGATACGCAGTATTTT.

This chain connects TRBV5-4 to TRBJ1-2; D is unclear. The CDR3 consists of 13 residues. Germline V gives CDR1 SGHNT, CDR2 YYREEE (reference sequence). Trimming took off 2 bases at V and 4 bases at J, with 9 bases between the two ends. The CDR3 DNA is TGTGCCAGCAGCTTAGGGCTGACCTATGGCTACACCTTC. Residues: CASSLGLTYGYTF. The full variable domain, with the rest looked up from reference TRBV5-4 and TRBJ1-2, is ETGVTQSPTHLIKTRGQQVTLRCSSQSGHNTVSWYQQALGQGPQFIFQYYREEENGRGNFPPRFSGLQFPNYSSELNVNALELDDSALYLCASSLGLTYGYTFGSGTRLTVV.

V and J are TRBV11-3 and TRBJ2-2, with 9 bases matching TRBD1. The germline gives CDR1 SGHNT, CDR2 YENEEA. This CDR3 has 15 residues. V dropped 5 bases and J dropped 5; count of bases not matched to a gene: 6. CDR3 loop: CASSLGQGRTGELFF. The CDR3 DNA reads as TGTGCCAGCAGCCTCGGACAGGGGAGAACCGGGGAGCTGTTTTTT.

The chain employs TRBV2 and TRBJ2-7; 9 bases align to TRBD1. V trimming: 4 bases; J trimming: 2 bases; junction bases outside the gene matches: 6. CDR1 SNHLY and CDR2 FYNNEI come from the germline V gene. The CDR3 sequence is 15 residues long. The CDR3 sequence is CASSVGQGLAYEQYF. CDR3 in DNA: TGTGCCAGCAGTGTCGGACAGGGGCTGGCCTACGAGCAGTACTTC.

This clone was found once. The sample contains more than one DNA sequence encoding this CDR3. The V and J genes are TRBV5-1 and TRBJ2-3; TRBD2 agrees at 9 bases. CDR3 length: 16 amino acids. With V trimmed by 0 bases and J by 2 bases, 4 bases remained unmatched. In germline, CDR1 is SGHRS, CDR2 YFSETQ. CDR3 DNA: TGCGCCAGCAGCTTGGGTGCTAGCGGGATCACAGATACGCAGTATTTT. The encoded protein is CASSLGASGITDTQYF.

The gene calls are TRBV18 and TRBJ2-7, with unresolved D. This CDR3 region has 15 residues. V was clipped by 3 bases and J by 4 bases, with 16 bases between them. The germline V gene has CDR1 KGHSH and CDR2 LQKENI. Here the CDR3 DNA reads TGTGCCAGCTCACCTATTAAGGGAAATGGGTACGAGCAGTACTTC. Amino acid sequence: CASSPIKGNGYEQYF.

CDR3 protein: CASSTRGEQFF. The CDR3 DNA follows: TGTGCCAGTAGTACCAGGGGTGAGCAGTTCTTC. The V call is TRBV19, the J call TRBJ2-1; D perhaps matches TRBD1 (6 bases). Germline CDR1 reads LNHDA; CDR2 reads SQIVND (reference sequence). V was trimmed by 4 bases and J by 9 bases, leaving 7 bases between them. This CDR3 is 11 amino acids long.

This clone was seen only once. The chain is built from TRBV11-3 and TRBJ2-1; D gene unclear. The germline V gene has CDR1 SGHNT and CDR2 YENEEA. CDR3 length equals 15 residues. Trimming pared 3 bases from V and 4 bases from J, leaving 13 bases between. The CDR3 sequence is CASSFKGLLYNEQFF. Written as DNA, the CDR3 is TGTGCCAGCAGCTTTAAAGGGCTTCTGTACAATGAGCAGTTCTTC.

The rearrangement joins TRBV5-4 to TRBJ1-1; D uncertain. The CDR3 spans 14 residues. V was cut by 0 bases and J by 1 base, with 7 bases left in between. The V gene's germline CDR1 is SGHNT and CDR2 YYREEE (reference sequence). The CDR3 coding sequence is TGTGCCAGCAGCTTGGATGACACGAACACTGAAGCTTTCTTT. It translates to CASSLDDTNTEAFF.

The chain links TRBV7-9 to TRBJ2-1; weak D call: TRBD1 (6 bases). Between the trimmed V and J ends, which lost 1 base and 7 bases, there was a span of 17 bases. CDR3 length: 16 amino acids. The germline CDR1 and CDR2 sequences are SEHNR and FQNEAQ (reference sequence). CDR3 loop: CASSLGGGVLWNEQFF. As DNA, the CDR3 is TGTGCCAGCAGCTTAGGAGGGGGAGTCCTCTGGAATGAGCAGTTCTTC.

V usage is TRBV6-1 and J usage is TRBJ2-3, with TRBD1 matching 12 bases. V shed 5 bases and J 4 bases; nucleotides not matched to a gene: 1. CDR1 and CDR2 from the germline V gene are MNHNS and SASEGT. CDR3 length: 14 residues. This chain's CDR3 is CASSRDRGPDTQYF. The CDR3 nucleotides are TGTGCCAGCAGTCGGGACAGGGGGCCAGATACGCAGTATTTT.

The chain has TRBV19 and TRBJ2-3, with TRBD2 as a possible D gene (6 bases). CDR1 is LNHDA, CDR2 SQIVND, per germline (reference sequence). V was trimmed by 3 bases and J by 11 bases, leaving 24 bases between them. The CDR3 spans 16 residues. CDR3 nucleotides: TGTGCCAGTAGTATGGGACTCCAGTCCCGGCGGGGAGGGCAGTATTTT. This codes for CASSMGLQSRRGGQYF.

The chain couples TRBV4-2 to TRBJ2-7, with D maybe TRBD2 (5 bases). The CDR3 covers 13 residues. Trimming took off 1 base at V and 6 bases at J, with 10 bases between the two ends. CDR1 and CDR2 (germline): LGHNA, YNFKEQ. The CDR3 DNA reads as TGTGCCAGCAGCCAAGTCTGGGAGAGCGAGCAGTACTTC. Protein product: CASSQVWESEQYF.

The chain uses TRBV5-4 and TRBJ2-5, with 8 bases that match TRBD1. The CDR3 extends over 14 amino acids. Germline-derived CDR1 and CDR2 are SGHNT and YYREEE (reference sequence). V was pared by 4 bases and J by 5 bases, with 7 bases of the junction left unmatched. In DNA form, the CDR3 reads TGTGCCAGCAGCGCGGACAGGGCCGGGGAGACCCAGTACTTC. Amino acid sequence: CASSADRAGETQYF.

This chain connects TRBV2 to TRBJ2-7; tentative D call: TRBD1 (6 bases). The CDR3 consists of 11 residues. CDR1 is SNHLY, CDR2 FYNNEI, per germline. V was trimmed by 4 bases and J by 8 bases, leaving 9 bases between them. The CDR3 spells CASSVWGQQYF. The CDR3 DNA sequence: TGTGCCAGCAGTGTGTGGGGGCAGCAGTACTTC.